The 15 T cell receptor beta chains below all came from one sample that was sequenced in a study of neurological immune-mediated disorders. TCRdb redid the calling of the 5' RACE reads with MiXCR, one entry per CDR3 protein. Of 60,000 or so distinct CDR3 sequences listed, about 3.2% are singletons. The sample was PBMCs. The receptors come from a woman aged 55-69 years with multiple sclerosis.

This clonotype has at least ten counts. The chain carries TRBV2 and TRBJ1-4; D remains ambiguous. The germline CDR1 and CDR2 sequences are SNHLY and FYNNEI. The germline V and J ends were trimmed by 6 bases and 0 bases, with 8 bases remaining between them. The CDR3 runs 14 residues. DNA of the CDR3: TGTGCCAGCAGACGAGAAACAACTAATGAAAAACTGTTTTTT. Protein: CASRRETTNEKLFF.

This clonotype was observed at least ten times. V gene TRBV27 combines with J gene TRBJ1-2; no reliable D call. CDR3 length: 13 residues. The germline V gene has CDR1 MNHEY and CDR2 SMNVEV (reference sequence). V lost 2 bases and J 2 bases, leaving 6 bases between the germline ends. CDR3 protein: CASSLTGNYGYTF. Here the CDR3 DNA reads TGTGCCAGCAGTTTAACGGGAAACTATGGCTACACCTTC.

This clonotype was seen many times. This chain uses TRBV18 with TRBJ2-5; 7 bases agree with TRBD2. CDR1 and CDR2 from the germline V gene are KGHSH and LQKENI. The J segment lost 2 bases and the V segment lost 3 bases, leaving 9 bases of the junction unmatched. This CDR3 has 16 amino acids. The CDR3 nucleotides are TGTGCCAGCTCACCCGTCTTTCGGGGACTACAAGAGACCCAGTACTTC. This codes for CASSPVFRGLQETQYF.

In this sample, this clonotype turned up many times. This chain connects TRBV28 to TRBJ2-3; no firm D call. Germline loops: CDR1 MDHEN, CDR2 SYDVKM. Trimming removed 5 bases at V and 0 bases at J, with 15 bases between. This CDR3 region has 16 residues. As DNA, the CDR3 is TGTGCCAGCAGTCACGACGGTCCCTCTAGCACAGATACGCAGTATTTT. The encoded protein is CASSHDGPSSTDTQYF.

Ten or more counts support this clonotype. The rearrangement links TRBV7-9 to TRBJ2-1; D is uncertain. Trimming removed 1 base at V and 9 bases at J, with 13 bases between. CDR3 length: 14 amino acids. CDR1 is SEHNR, CDR2 FQNEAQ, per germline (reference sequence). The CDR3, as DNA: TGTGCCAGCAGCTTAGGGGTTGGTCAAAGTGAGCAGTTCTTC. This gives the protein CASSLGVGQSEQFF.

Many counts were recorded for this clonotype. The genes are TRBV2 and TRBJ1-2; D gene ambiguous. The CDR3 covers 13 residues. V lost 6 bases, J lost 1 base, and 9 bases lay in between. CDR1 and CDR2 (germline): SNHLY, FYNNEI. CDR3 sequence: CASRRDVNYGYTF. The CDR3 nucleotides read TGTGCCAGCAGAAGGGATGTTAACTATGGCTACACCTTC.

This clonotype was picked up a small number of times. The rearrangement joins TRBV20-1 to TRBJ2-7; D ambiguous. Per the germline V gene, CDR1 is DFQATT and CDR2 is SNEGSKA (reference sequence). Deletions cut 6 bases from V and 0 bases from J, with 12 bases between. This CDR3 comprises 13 residues. The chain's CDR3 is CSANPTPSYEQYF. The CDR3 nucleotides are TGCAGTGCCAACCCGACACCCTCCTACGAGCAGTACTTC.

This clonotype was recorded at least ten times. V and J are TRBV5-1 and TRBJ2-5, with a possible D match to TRBD2 (5 bases). The CDR3 has 12 residues. Germline CDR1 and CDR2: SGHRS and YFSETQ. Trimming took 4 bases from V and 4 from J, leaving 8 bases between them. CDR3 in DNA: TGCGCCAGCAGCCAACGGGGAGAGACCCAGTACTTC. Residues: CASSQRGETQYF.

In its sample, this clonotype was seen many times. This chain connects TRBV3-1 to TRBJ2-1; D is undetermined. CDR3 length: 12 residues. Trimming removed 4 bases from V and 10 bases from J, with 11 bases in between. Germline V gene data show CDR1 as LGHDT and CDR2 as YNNKEL (reference sequence). The CDR3 reads CASSPYPREQFF. The CDR3 DNA is TGTGCCAGCAGCCCTTACCCCCGCGAGCAGTTCTTC.

There are many counts of this clonotype. The J gene is TRBJ2-1, the V gene TRBV5-1; the match to TRBD2 covers 9 bases. Germline CDR1 and CDR2: SGHRS and YFSETQ. The junction had 12 bases not matched to a gene; V was cut back by 4 bases and J by 4 bases. The CDR3 totals 17 residues. CDR3 nucleotides: TGCGCCAGCAGCCGTTCCGGGACTAGCCAGCTATACAATGAGCAGTTCTTC. It yields the protein CASSRSGTSQLYNEQFF.

As for this clonotype: The conserved phenylalanine or tryptophan is not found at the CDR3 terminus, so this likely reflects a read error. The chain joins TRBV20-1 to TRBJ1-5; tentatively, D is TRBD1 (5 bases). The length of the CDR3 is 12 residues. V dropped 1 base and J dropped 4 bases, with 5 bases sitting between them. Germline CDR1 DFQATT, CDR2 SNEGSKA (reference sequence). The CDR3 nucleotides read TGCAGTGCTAGAGCAGGGAATCAGCCCCAGCATAAT. It encodes CSARAGNQPQHN.

This clonotype was picked up many times. The chain joins TRBV6-1 to TRBJ2-7; D might be TRBD1 (6 bases). The length of the CDR3 is 14 residues. The ends were cut back, 6 bases at V and 0 bases at J, with 12 bases in the middle. Germline CDR1 is MNHNS and CDR2 is SASEGT. CDR3 protein: CASRDSLLSYEQYF. CDR3 nucleotide sequence: TGTGCCAGCAGGGACAGTCTACTCTCCTACGAGCAGTACTTC.

This clonotype was detected many times. The chain recombines TRBV7-9 with TRBJ2-7, with 8 bases identical to TRBD1. The trim removed 8 bases at V and 2 bases at J, leaving 5 bases unmatched. The germline gives CDR1 SEHNR, CDR2 FQNEAQ (reference sequence). CDR3 size: 13 residues. The CDR3 loop reads CASRGTGTYEQYF. The CDR3 DNA sequence: TGTGCCAGCCGAGGGACAGGTACCTACGAGCAGTACTTC. Complete variable domain (other parts from reference TRBV7-9 and TRBJ2-7): DTGVSQNPRHKITKRGQNVTFRCDPISEHNRLYWYRQTLGQGPEFLTYFQNEAQLEKSRLLSDRFSAERPKGSFSTLEIQRTEQGDSAMYLCASRGTGTYEQYFGPGTRLTVT.

J is TRBJ2-2 and V is TRBV12-3 or TRBV12-4; unclear D gene. Between the trimmed V and J ends, which lost 6 bases and 7 bases, there was a span of 21 bases. This CDR3 spans 16 amino acids. The CDR3 region is CASRRSGPLGLGELFF. CDR3 nucleotides: TGTGCCAGCAGACGATCAGGCCCCCTTGGTCTCGGGGAGCTGTTTTTT.

This clonotype has a count of ten or more. The chain recombines TRBV14 with TRBJ1-1; D is undetermined. From germline, CDR1 is SGHDN and CDR2 FVKESK. Deletions cut 1 base from V and 5 bases from J, with 2 bases between. CDR3 length equals 11 residues. Here the CDR3 reads CASSQVTEAFF. CDR3 coding DNA: TGTGCCAGCAGCCAAGTGACTGAAGCTTTCTTT. The entire variable domain, with the rest obtained from reference TRBV14 and TRBJ1-1, is as follows: EAGVTQFPSHSVIEKGQTVTLRCDPISGHDNLYWYRRVMGKEIKFLLHFVKESKQDESGMPNNRFLAERTGGTYSTLKVQPAELEDSGVYFCASSQVTEAFFGQGTRLTVV.